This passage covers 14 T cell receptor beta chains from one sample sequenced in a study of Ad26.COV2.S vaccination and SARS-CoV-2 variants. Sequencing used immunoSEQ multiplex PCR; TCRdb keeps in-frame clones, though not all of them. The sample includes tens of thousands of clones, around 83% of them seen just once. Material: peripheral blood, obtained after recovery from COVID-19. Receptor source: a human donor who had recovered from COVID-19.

The CDR3 DNA is TGTGCCAGCAGTGAGGAGTTTCTCTCTGGGGCCAACGTCCTGACTTTC. Translating gives CASSEEFLSGANVLTF. The chain employs TRBV2 and TRBJ2-6; D gene uncertain. The V gene lost 3 bases and the J gene lost 0 bases, with 9 bases spanning the gap. This CDR3 has 16 amino acids. Germline V CDR1 and CDR2: SNHLY, FYNNEI.

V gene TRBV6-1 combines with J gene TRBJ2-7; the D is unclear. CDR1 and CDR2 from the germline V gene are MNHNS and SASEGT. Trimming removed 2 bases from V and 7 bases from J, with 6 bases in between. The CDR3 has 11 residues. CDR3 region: CASSEMREQYF. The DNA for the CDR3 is TGTGCCAGCAGTGAAATGAGGGAGCAGTACTTC.

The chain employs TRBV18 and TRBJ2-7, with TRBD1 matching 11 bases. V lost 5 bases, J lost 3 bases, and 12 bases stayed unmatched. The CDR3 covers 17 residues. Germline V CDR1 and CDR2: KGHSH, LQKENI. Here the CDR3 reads CASSGQGAAGSGYEQYF. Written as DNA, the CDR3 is TGTGCCAGCTCAGGACAGGGGGCCGCTGGTTCCGGCTACGAGCAGTACTTC.

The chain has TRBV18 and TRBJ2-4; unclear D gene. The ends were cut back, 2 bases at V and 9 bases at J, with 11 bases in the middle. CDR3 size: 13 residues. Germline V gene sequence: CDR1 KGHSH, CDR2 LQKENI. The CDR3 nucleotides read TGTGCCAGCTCACCATCGGACGTGGCCATTCAGTACTTC. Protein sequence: CASSPSDVAIQYF.

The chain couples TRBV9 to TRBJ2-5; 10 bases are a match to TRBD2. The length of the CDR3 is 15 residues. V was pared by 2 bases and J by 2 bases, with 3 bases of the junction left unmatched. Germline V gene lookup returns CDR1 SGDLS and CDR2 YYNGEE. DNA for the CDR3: TGTGCCAGCAGCGTGGTGACTAGCGGGCAAGAGACCCAGTACTTC. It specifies CASSVVTSGQETQYF.

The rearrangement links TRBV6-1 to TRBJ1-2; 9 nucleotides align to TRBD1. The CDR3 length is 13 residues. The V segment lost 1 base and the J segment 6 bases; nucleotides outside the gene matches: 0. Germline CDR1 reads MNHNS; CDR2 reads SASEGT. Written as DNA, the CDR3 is TGTGCCAGCAGTGAAGGGACAGGGGATGGCTACACCTTC. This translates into CASSEGTGDGYTF.

The CDR3 sequence: CATSDPAPQGGGPDTQYF. The CDR3 DNA reads as TGTGCCACCAGTGATCCTGCACCCCAGGGAGGGGGCCCAGATACGCAGTATTTT. This chain uses TRBV24-1 with TRBJ2-3; D possibly matches TRBD1 or TRBD2 (7 bases each). Germline V gene sequence: CDR1 KGHDR, CDR2 SFDVKD. V lost 3 bases and J lost 4, with 22 bases in between. CDR3 length equals 18 residues.

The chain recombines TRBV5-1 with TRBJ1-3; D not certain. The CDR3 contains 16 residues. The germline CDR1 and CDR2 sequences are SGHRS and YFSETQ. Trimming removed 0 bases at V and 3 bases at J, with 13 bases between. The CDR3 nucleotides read TGCGCCAGCAGCTTGGAAGGCAGAAATCTTGGAAACACCATATATTTT. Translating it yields CASSLEGRNLGNTIYF. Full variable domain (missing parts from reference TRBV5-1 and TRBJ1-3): KAGVTQTPRYLIKTRGQQVTLSCSPISGHRSVSWYQQTPGQGLQFLFEYFSETQRNKGNFPGRFSGRQFSNSRSEMNVSTLELGDSALYLCASSLEGRNLGNTIYFGEGSWLTVV.

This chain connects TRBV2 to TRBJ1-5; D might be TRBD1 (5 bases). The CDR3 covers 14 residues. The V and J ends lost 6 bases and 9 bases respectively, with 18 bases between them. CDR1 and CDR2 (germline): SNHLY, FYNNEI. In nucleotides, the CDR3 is TGTGCCAGCAGAGATGACAGTTTCCTGGGGCCCCAGCATTTT. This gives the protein CASRDDSFLGPQHF.

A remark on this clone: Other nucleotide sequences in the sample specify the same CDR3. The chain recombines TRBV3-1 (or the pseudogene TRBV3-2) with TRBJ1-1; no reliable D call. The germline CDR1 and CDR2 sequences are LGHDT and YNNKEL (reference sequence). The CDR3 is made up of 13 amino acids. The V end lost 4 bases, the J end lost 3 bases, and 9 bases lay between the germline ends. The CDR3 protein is CASSPSWDTEAFF. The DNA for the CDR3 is TGTGCCAGCAGCCCCTCATGGGACACTGAAGCTTTCTTT.

CDR3 sequence reads: CASYSDREERRYGYTF. The CDR3, as DNA: TGTGCCAGCTATTCCGACAGGGAAGAGCGGAGATATGGCTACACCTTC. The V and J genes are TRBV7-9 and TRBJ1-2; 7 bases line up with TRBD1. This CDR3 is built from 16 residues. The junction had 17 bases not matched to a gene; V was cut back by 8 bases and J by 5 bases. Germline loops: CDR1 SEHNR, CDR2 FQNEAQ (reference sequence).

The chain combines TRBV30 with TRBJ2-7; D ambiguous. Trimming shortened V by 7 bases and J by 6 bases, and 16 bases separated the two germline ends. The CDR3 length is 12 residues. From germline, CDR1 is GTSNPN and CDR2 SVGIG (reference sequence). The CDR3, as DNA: TGTGCCTCTTTAGTCTCCCCGGGCGAGCAGTACTTC. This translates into CASLVSPGEQYF.

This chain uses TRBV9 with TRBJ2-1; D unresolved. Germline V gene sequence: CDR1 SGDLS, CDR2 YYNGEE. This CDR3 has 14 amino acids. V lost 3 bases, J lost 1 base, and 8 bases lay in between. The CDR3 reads CASSEGLSYNEQFF. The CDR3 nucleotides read TGTGCCAGCAGCGAAGGCCTATCCTACAATGAGCAGTTCTTC.

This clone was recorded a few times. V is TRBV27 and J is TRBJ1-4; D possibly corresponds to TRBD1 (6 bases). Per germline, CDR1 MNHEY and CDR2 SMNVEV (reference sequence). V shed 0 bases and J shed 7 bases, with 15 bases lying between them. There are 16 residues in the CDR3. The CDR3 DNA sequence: TGTGCCAGCAGTTTATCCTCGGGGGGGGCGGGTGAAAAACTGTTTTTT. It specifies CASSLSSGGAGEKLFF.